These 20 T cell receptor beta chains came from one sample sequenced in a study of stem cell transplantation in POMP-related autoinflammatory disease. Data came from immunoSEQ multiplex PCR; TCRdb stores just in-frame clones and leaves some out. This sample has some 65,000 clones, with approximately 90% found just once. This material consisted of CD4+ T cells from PBMCs, taken after stem cell transplantation. These receptors were collected from a human patient with POMP-related autoinflammation and immune dysregulation (PRAID). Some T cells may have come from the graft donor.

The chain recombines TRBV4-2 with TRBJ1-5, with 10 bases lining up with TRBD1. J was trimmed by 1 base and V by 3 bases; bases with no gene match: 9. The CDR3 sequence is 18 residues long. Germline lookup yields CDR1 LGHNA and CDR2 YNFKEQ. The CDR3, as DNA: TGTGCCAGCAGCCAGCCGGAGACAGGGGGCAAGAGCAATCAGCCCCAGCATTTT. This translates into CASSQPETGGKSNQPQHF.

Only a few counts were recorded for this clone. The J gene is TRBJ1-5, the V gene TRBV18; no clear D gene. V was cut by 1 base and J by 3 bases, with 13 bases left in between. Germline loops: CDR1 KGHSH, CDR2 LQKENI. This CDR3 comprises 16 residues. The CDR3 sequence: CASSPRATDLNQPQHF. The CDR3 nucleotides are TGTGCCAGCTCACCACGGGCGACGGACCTCAATCAGCCCCAGCATTTT.

The V call is TRBV28, the J call TRBJ1-1; a possible D gene is TRBD1 (5 bases). V gave up 3 bases and J gave up 4 bases, with 18 bases separating them. CDR1 and CDR2 (germline): MDHEN, SYDVKM. The CDR3 is 16 amino acids. The CDR3, as DNA: TGTGCCAGCAGTTTTTTCGGGGGAACTCTGGGCACTGAAGCTTTCTTT. It is translated as CASSFFGGTLGTEAFF.

The sample holds one count of this clone. The CDR3 loop reads CASSLASGNSYEQYF. The DNA of the CDR3 is TGTGCCAGCAGCTTAGCTAGCGGGAACTCCTACGAGCAGTACTTC. The rearrangement links TRBV7-2 to TRBJ2-7; TRBD2 agrees at 8 bases. The CDR3 has 15 residues. Trimming cost V 0 bases and J 0 bases; bases outside gene matches: 1. Germline V CDR1 and CDR2: SGHTA, FQGNSA.

The chain's CDR3 is CASSLPATGQFF. The CDR3 region has the DNA TGCGCCAGCAGCCTCCCCGCAACGGGGCAGTTCTTC. V and J are TRBV4-1 and TRBJ2-1; D unclear. Germline V gene sequence: CDR1 MGHRA, CDR2 YSYEKL. This CDR3 has 12 residues. With 4 bases removed from V and 12 bases from J, the gap between germline ends came to 13 bases.

The chain joins TRBV7-8 to TRBJ2-7; TRBD1 matches at 8 bases. V shed 2 bases, J shed 5 bases, and the junction held 11 bases outside the gene matches. CDR1 and CDR2 (germline): SGHVS, FQNEAQ. The CDR3 is 16 amino acids. The CDR3 here is CASSLYVDRVSHEQYF. CDR3 DNA sequence: TGTGCCAGCAGCTTATACGTGGACAGGGTTTCCCACGAGCAGTACTTC.

This rearrangement joins TRBV21-1 to TRBJ2-1; the table's D call of TRBD1 was not tested on the DNA. TRBV21-1 is a documented pseudogene. The CDR3 contains 18 residues. The CDR3 is CASSPDRHTGSPYNEQFF. The CDR3 coding sequence is TGTGCCAGCAGCCCAGACAGGCACACGGGGTCACCCTACAATGAGCAGTTCTTC.

The rearrangement uses TRBV24-1 and TRBJ2-2, with D unresolved. Germline CDR1 reads KGHDR; CDR2 reads SFDVKD. V dropped 6 bases and J dropped 1 base, with 8 bases sitting between them. The CDR3 length is 14 residues. The CDR3 reads CATSLGLNTGELFF. CDR3 nucleotide sequence: TGTGCCACCAGTTTGGGTCTGAACACCGGGGAGCTGTTTTTT.

The chain has TRBV30 and TRBJ2-1, with 12 nucleotides matching TRBD2. V shed 3 bases and J 0 bases; nucleotides not matched to a gene: 6. CDR3 length equals 17 residues. CDR1 is GTSNPN and CDR2 is SVGIG in the germline V gene (reference sequence). The CDR3, as DNA: TGTGCCTGGAGGCTAGCGGGAGGGGGGAGCTCCTACAATGAGCAGTTCTTC. Its translation: CAWRLAGGGSSYNEQFF.

The chain employs TRBV10-2 and TRBJ1-4; D is ambiguous. This CDR3 region has 13 residues. Trimming removed 4 bases at V and 6 bases at J, with 9 bases between. The V gene's germline CDR1 is WSHSY and CDR2 SAAADI. The CDR3 sequence is CASSGDLDEKLFF. DNA of the CDR3: TGCGCCAGCAGTGGAGACCTGGATGAAAAACTGTTTTTT.

V usage is TRBV2 and J usage is TRBJ1-2; the match to TRBD1 covers 9 bases. Germline lookup yields CDR1 SNHLY and CDR2 FYNNEI. CDR3 length equals 14 residues. V lost 6 bases and J lost 8; bases outside the gene matches: 10. DNA for the CDR3: TGTGCCAGCAGCCCAGGGACAGGGATACGAGGCTACACCTTC. It is translated as CASSPGTGIRGYTF.

The CDR3, as DNA: TGTGCCAGCAGCGATGGGGCTTATGGGACTAGGCAGTTCTTC. Protein sequence: CASSDGAYGTRQFF. This chain links TRBV14 with TRBJ2-1, with 8 bases aligning to TRBD2. Trimming took 5 bases from V and 12 from J; bases not matched to a gene: 12. This CDR3 has 14 residues. Per the germline V gene, CDR1 is SGHDN and CDR2 is FVKESK.

The chain is built from TRBV25-1 and TRBJ2-5; TRBD2 agrees at 9 bases. Germline CDR1 reads MGHDK; CDR2 reads SYGVNS. V shed 4 bases, J shed 4 bases, and the junction held 1 base outside the gene matches. This CDR3 comprises 13 residues. Written as DNA, the CDR3 is TGTGCCAGCAGTGTAGCGGGAGTAGAGACCCAGTACTTC. Protein product: CASSVAGVETQYF.

The chain is built from TRBV30 and TRBJ1-4, with D hard to call. Deletions cut 6 bases from V and 0 bases from J, with 8 bases between. The CDR3 runs to 13 residues. Germline CDR1 reads GTSNPN; CDR2 reads SVGIG (reference sequence). The CDR3 sequence is CACQAATNEKLFF. CDR3 nucleotides: TGTGCCTGTCAAGCAGCAACTAATGAAAAACTGTTTTTT.

The chain uses TRBV19 and TRBJ1-3; D is unclear. Germline CDR1 is LNHDA and CDR2 is SQIVND (reference sequence). This CDR3 spans 14 amino acids. The germline V and J ends were trimmed by 3 bases and 5 bases, with 11 bases remaining between them. CDR3 in DNA: TGTGCCAGTAGTATCCGGACGGTGAGAAACACCATATATTTT. Residues: CASSIRTVRNTIYF.

The chain joins TRBV5-4 to TRBJ2-5; D may be TRBD2 (7 bases). There are 15 residues in the CDR3. The V gene lost 4 bases and the J gene lost 5 bases, with 18 bases spanning the gap. The germline V gene encodes CDR1 SGHNT and CDR2 YYREEE (reference sequence). CDR3 amino acids: CASSMNWGGHETQYF. In DNA form, the CDR3 reads TGTGCCAGCAGCATGAATTGGGGGGGCCATGAGACCCAGTACTTC.

This clone was recorded once. The chain recombines TRBV18 with TRBJ2-3, with D perhaps matching TRBD1 (7 bases). The CDR3 spans 17 residues. V was trimmed by 2 bases and J by 2 bases, leaving 17 bases between them. Germline CDR1 KGHSH, CDR2 LQKENI. The chain's CDR3 is CASSPRWRGPTTDTQYF. The DNA of the CDR3 is TGTGCCAGCTCACCAAGGTGGAGGGGGCCCACCACAGATACGCAGTATTTT. Full variable domain (outside the CDR3, taken from reference TRBV18 and TRBJ2-3): NAGVMQNPRHLVRRRGQEARLRCSPMKGHSHVYWYRQLPEEGLKFMVYLQKENIIDESGMPKERFSAEFPKEGPSILRIQQVVRGDSAAYFCASSPRWRGPTTDTQYFGPGTRLTVL.

The chain links TRBV6-5 to TRBJ2-3; D may be TRBD2 (6 bases). V was trimmed by 5 bases and J by 4 bases, leaving 13 bases between them. This CDR3 has 14 amino acids. CDR1 MNHEY and CDR2 SVGAGI come from the germline V gene. CDR3 in amino acids: CASSTRDSADTQYF. CDR3 sequence (DNA): TGTGCCAGCAGTACGCGGGACTCCGCAGATACGCAGTATTTT.

The CDR3 region has the DNA TGTGCCAGCAGGTTGGGTGGCGGAAACACCATATATTTT. It is translated as CASRLGGGNTIYF. The chain is built from TRBV6-5 and TRBJ1-3, with D uncertain. This CDR3 contains 13 residues. V was cut by 6 bases and J by 4 bases, with 10 bases left in between. Germline values: CDR1 MNHEY, CDR2 SVGAGI.

J is TRBJ2-5 and V is TRBV3-1 (or the pseudogene TRBV3-2); 9 bases line up with TRBD1. The J segment lost 5 bases and the V segment lost 4 bases, leaving 5 bases of the junction unmatched. The length of the CDR3 is 14 residues. Per germline, CDR1 LGHDT and CDR2 YNNKEL (reference sequence). The CDR3 here is CASSLGQGLETQYF. CDR3 in DNA: TGTGCCAGCAGCCTAGGACAGGGGTTGGAGACCCAGTACTTC.